The rows below give T cell receptor beta chains drawn from one sample of a study of CD8+ T cells in alopecia areata. TCRdb's table, derived via immunoSEQ multiplex PCR, lists solely in-frame clones and lacks some. The sample includes 120,000 or so clones, less than 80% of them seen just once. Sequencing was carried out using CD4+ T cells sorted from blood. The receptors were gathered from a human donor in good health. Each CDR3 is given with its conserved first and last residue. A D gene is named only where the DNA matches it firmly. Not all rows give a size; the values are once, few, many and, for expanded clones, a class.

size	D	V	J	CDR3	DNA
.	.	TRBV6-6	TRBJ2-3	CASSPGSTDTQYF	TGTGCCAGCAGTCCGGGGAGCACAGATACGCAGTATTTT
.	.	TRBV11-2	TRBJ2-7	CASSLTPEQYF	TGTGCCAGCAGCTTAACCCCCGAGCAGTACTTC
once	TRBD1	TRBV6-5	TRBJ2-1	CATNRGSVNEQFF	TGTGCCACAAACAGGGGATCAGTCAATGAGCAGTTCTTC
.	.	TRBV29-1	TRBJ2-5	CSAAGEETQYF	TGCAGCGCTGCAGGGGAAGAGACCCAGTACTTC
.	.	TRBV28	TRBJ2-1	CASSFVHGNEQFF	TGTGCCAGCAGTTTCGTACACGGGAATGAGCAGTTCTTC
once	.	TRBV2	TRBJ2-4	CASKARTGLDIQYF	TGTGCCAGCAAGGCCCGAACAGGGTTAGACATTCAGTACTTC
.	.	TRBV7-3	TRBJ1-2	CASSLAPASSNYGYTF	TGTGCCAGCAGCTTAGCACCCGCCAGTTCTAACTATGGCTACACCTTC
.	.	TRBV2	TRBJ1-5	CASSESGARQPQHF	TGTGCCAGCAGTGAATCGGGGGCCAGGCAGCCCCAGCATTTT
few	.	TRBV29-1	TRBJ1-1	CSSRRVFSDTEAFF	TGCAGCTCCCGGAGGGTATTTTCGGACACTGAAGCTTTCTTT
few	TRBD1	TRBV7-9	TRBJ2-2	CASSWGQGFNTGELFF	TGTGCCAGCAGCTGGGGACAGGGCTTTAACACCGGGGAGCTGTTTTTT
.	TRBD2	TRBV29-1	TRBJ2-3	CSVTHSGGPDTQYF	TGCAGCGTGACTCATAGCGGGGGCCCAGATACGCAGTATTTT
.	.	TRBV7-2	TRBJ2-1	CASSATTRNEQFF	TGTGCCAGCAGCGCTACTACTAGGAATGAGCAGTTCTTC
.	TRBD2	TRBV7-2	TRBJ2-7	CASSRGGGVYEQYF	TGTGCCAGCAGCCGGGGGGGCGGGGTCTACGAGCAGTACTTC